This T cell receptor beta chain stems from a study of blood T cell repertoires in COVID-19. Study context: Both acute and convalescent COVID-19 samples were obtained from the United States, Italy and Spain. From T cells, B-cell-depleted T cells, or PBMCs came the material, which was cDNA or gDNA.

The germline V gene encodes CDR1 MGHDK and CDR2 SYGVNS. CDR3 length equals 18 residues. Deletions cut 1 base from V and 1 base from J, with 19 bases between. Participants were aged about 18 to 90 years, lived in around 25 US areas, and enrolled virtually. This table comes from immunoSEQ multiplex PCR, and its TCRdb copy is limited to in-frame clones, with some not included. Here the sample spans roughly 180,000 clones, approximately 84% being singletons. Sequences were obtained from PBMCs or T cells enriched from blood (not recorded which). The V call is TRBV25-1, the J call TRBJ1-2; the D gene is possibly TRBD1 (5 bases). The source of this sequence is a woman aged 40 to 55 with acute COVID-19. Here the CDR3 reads CASSELGMAGENNYGYTF. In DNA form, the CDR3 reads TGTGCCAGCAGTGAATTAGGAATGGCGGGGGAGAATAACTATGGCTACACCTTC.